This record looks at one TCR beta chain sequence and its context. Its antigen is not yet known. No much larger clone is present one base from it, and per-base qualities are unavailable. The entry originates in a study of CD8 T cells in Susac syndrome (dated by TCRdb to about 2019). About the study as a whole: Of the Susac syndrome patients who were sequenced, six had clinically active disease and roughly 8 were in clinical remission. Susac syndrome patients were therapy-naive, on corticosteroids (some also receiving IVIg), or on IVIg alone at blood withdrawal. Whether CD8+ T cell activation and differentiation in Susac syndrome was antigen driven was tested using repertoire sequencing.

The CDR3 goes from the cysteine to the phenylalanine over 19 residues. Left in the record is the CDR3 DNA by itself, 57 bases read in frame from the first base. Via the germline V gene, CDR1 is LGHNA and CDR2 YNFKEQ. V and J lose 1 base and 0 bases, and a span of 22 bases separates them. RNA was extracted with the RNeasy kit and about 0.5 to 1 ug was reverse transcribed using random hexamers. The immunoSEQ multiplex PCR assay, covering 54 Vbeta and 13 Jbeta segments, was used to amplify TCR beta CDR3 regions. To correct PCR amplification bias, a synthetic template baseline was used for both primer optimization and computational correction. From the authors' description of their analysis: Reads were assigned to V, D and J genes according to IMGT and analyzed in immunoSEQ Analyzer, with only productive sequences retained. To calculate clonality, Shannon entropy was normalized by log2 of the number of productive unique sequences and then subtracted from one. Public and private clones were assessed among the 100 most prevalent clones of each patient and control. Susac-specific clones were defined as absent from healthy and MS cohorts, some 1,000 published viral clones and other ImmuneACCESS disease sequences. TCRdb handled the public reads itself, with Q25 trimming in fastp and clone calling in MiXCR, and kept productive beta chains. Each CDR3 protein gets just one entry, which takes the most common genes and DNA from the rows behind it. What appears here as the V and J calls and clone size reflects TCRdb's work, not the paper's. The sample table shows around 170,000 distinct CDR3 sequences, and 90% to 97% are seen once. The ten largest clones represent less than 0.15% of the sample.

Broader findings and caveats from the paper: The study acknowledged that relatively few individuals were included in the TCR sequencing and HLA analysis. In the CD4+ T cell repertoire of Susac syndrome patients, clonal expansion was not detected.

High-throughput TCR beta sequencing profiled peripheral blood CD8+ and CD4+ T cells from healthy donors, Susac syndrome patients and multiple sclerosis patients. Susac syndrome patients met recently defined diagnostic criteria for definite or probable disease. Bulk CD8+ and CD4+ T cells were purified magnetically by negative isolation, whereas CD8+ TEMRA cells were enriched by FACS. Blood was collected in EDTA tubes and processed within 24 hours, with PBMCs isolated through density gradient centrifugation. PBMCs destined for TCR sequencing were cryopreserved in liquid nitrogen and later thawed in a 37 °C water bath. A purity of at least 90% was achieved for sorted or isolated CD4+, CD8+ and CD8+ TEMRA cells.

This clonotype originated in a human donor with Susac syndrome. The V and J genes are TRBV4-2 and TRBJ2-7; TRBD2 is perhaps the D gene, given 6 matching bases. The sample comprised CD4+ T cells from PBMCs. The DNA is TGTGCCAGCAGCCAAGGGAGGCTAGCGAGAGACCTTTTCTCCTACGAGCAGTACTTC. Its coded protein is CASSQGRLARDLFSYEQYF.